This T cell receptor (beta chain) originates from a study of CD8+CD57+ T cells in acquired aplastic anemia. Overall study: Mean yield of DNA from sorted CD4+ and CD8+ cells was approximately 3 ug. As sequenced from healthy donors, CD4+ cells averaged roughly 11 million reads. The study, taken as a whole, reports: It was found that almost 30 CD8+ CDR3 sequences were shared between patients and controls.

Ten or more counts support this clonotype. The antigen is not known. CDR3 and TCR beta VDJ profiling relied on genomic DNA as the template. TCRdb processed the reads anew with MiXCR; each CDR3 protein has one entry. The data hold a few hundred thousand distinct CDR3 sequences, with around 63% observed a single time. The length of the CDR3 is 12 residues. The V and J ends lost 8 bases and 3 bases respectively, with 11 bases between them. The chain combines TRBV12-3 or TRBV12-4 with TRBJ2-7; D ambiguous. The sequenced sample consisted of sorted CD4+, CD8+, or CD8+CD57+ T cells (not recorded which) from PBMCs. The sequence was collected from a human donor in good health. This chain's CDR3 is CASGIYIYEQYF. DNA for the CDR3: TGTGCCAGCGGGATCTACATCTACGAGCAGTACTTC.